Sequencing of this T cell receptor beta chain was carried out in a study of T-cell reconstitution after alpha-beta-depleted transplantation in children. This clonotype came up many times. Its antigen is unidentified. Study results and caveats: By one year post-transplant, T-cell counts and diversity largely arose from T cells that were newly produced.

Preparation of the TCRbeta library used unique molecular identifiers. TCRdb reprocessed the PCR reads via MiXCR and lists one record per CDR3 protein. The sample lists 190,000 or so distinct CDR3 sequences, roughly 6.3% occurring once. The V gene lost 2 bases and the J gene lost 4 bases, with 8 bases spanning the gap. CDR3 length: 13 amino acids. The sample was PBMCs, taken before TCRalphabeta/CD19-depleted stem cell transplant. The chain employs TRBV12-3 or TRBV12-4 and TRBJ1-1; D call uncertain. The receptor was derived from a girl less than two years old with combined immunodeficiency, due to receive a stem cell transplant. CDR3 amino acids: CASSLQVGTEAFF. CDR3 in DNA: TGTGCCAGCAGTTTACAGGTTGGCACTGAAGCTTTCTTT.